The 2 T cell receptor beta chains below all came from one sample that was sequenced in a study of shared T cell receptors in the human thymus. Profiled with immunoSEQ multiplex PCR; TCRdb holds only in-frame clones, not every one. Of about 660,000 clones listed, approximately 89% are singletons. The sample also formed part of further work on human thymus T cells.

Sample: thymocytes. The receptors derive from a boy in the first two years of life with a congenital heart defect.

This clone was seen only once. This chain links TRBV10-1 with TRBJ1-1; no firm D call. The CDR3 is 13 residues long. Germline V gene data show CDR1 as WNHNN and CDR2 as SYGVQD (reference sequence). Trimming removed 3 bases at V and 4 bases at J, with 9 bases between. In DNA form, the CDR3 reads TGCGCCAGCAGTGACGGGTTTGGCACTGAAGCTTTCTTT. Amino acids: CASSDGFGTEAFF.

J is TRBJ1-2 and V is TRBV28; perhaps TRBD1 as D (5 bases). This CDR3 contains 16 residues. Trimming pared 7 bases from V and 4 bases from J, leaving 22 bases between. Germline V lookup: CDR1 MDHEN, CDR2 SYDVKM. The CDR3: CASNGHRTGKGYGYTF. CDR3 nucleotide sequence: TGTGCCAGCAACGGACATAGGACGGGTAAGGGCTATGGCTACACCTTC.